A single sample gave rise to the 24 T cell receptor beta chains below, sequenced in a study of CD8+ T cells in alopecia areata. Noted treatment: oral pan-JAK inhibitor, 5-10 mg twice daily. It was cDNA, reverse transcribed from extracted RNA, that served as the sequencing template. The table came from immunoSEQ multiplex PCR; TCRdb's copy has only in-frame clones and leaves some out. The table records 150,000 or so clones, roughly 54% of them present only once. The sample consisted of CD8+ T cells sorted from blood, taken at week 4, from a patient treated with tofacitinib. The receptors shown here come from a human donor with alopecia areata.

This sequence joins TRBV6-1 and TRBJ1-5; no definite D call. This CDR3 spans 13 amino acids. Trimming stripped 7 bases from V and 6 bases from J, with 13 bases between. Per the germline V gene, CDR1 is MNHNS and CDR2 is SASEGT. The DNA for the CDR3 is TGTGCCAGCACGGGGAGGCCCAGTCAGCCCCAGCATTTT. Translated: CASTGRPSQPQHF.

This clone appeared a few times. The genes are TRBV10-3 and TRBJ2-7; TRBD2 might be the D (5 bases). The V gene's germline CDR1 is ENHRY and CDR2 SYGVKD. This CDR3 spans 12 amino acids. Trimming shortened V by 3 bases and J by 4 bases, and 7 bases separated the two germline ends. The DNA of the CDR3 is TGTGCCATCAGTGATCCGGGGTACGAGCAGTACTTC. It encodes CAISDPGYEQYF.

The rearrangement links TRBV2 to TRBJ1-5; possibly TRBD1 for D (6 bases). Germline CDR1 reads SNHLY; CDR2 reads FYNNEI. V was clipped by 5 bases and J by 1 base, with 12 bases between them. The CDR3 is made up of 15 amino acids. The CDR3 coding sequence is TGTGCCAGCAGTTCTGGGGGCTGGAGCAATCAGCCCCAGCATTTT. Translation: CASSSGGWSNQPQHF.

This chain connects TRBV27 to TRBJ2-5, with 11 bases identical to TRBD2. The CDR3 sequence is 16 residues long. V was pared by 4 bases and J by 5 bases, with 9 bases of the junction left unmatched. In germline, CDR1 is MNHEY, CDR2 SMNVEV (reference sequence). CDR3 amino acids: CASSYSGGAHWETQYF. In DNA form, the CDR3 reads TGTGCCAGCAGTTATAGCGGGGGGGCCCATTGGGAGACCCAGTACTTC.

V is TRBV10-2 and J is TRBJ2-2; D is unclear. This CDR3 is 10 amino acids long. Germline lookup yields CDR1 WSHSY and CDR2 SAAADI. Trimming took off 5 bases at V and 9 bases at J, with 4 bases between the two ends. The CDR3 bases are TGCGCCAGCAGTAGTAGGGAGCTGTTTTTT. Its protein product is CASSSRELFF.

V is TRBV10-3 and J is TRBJ1-1; a possible D gene is TRBD1 (6 bases). Germline V gives CDR1 ENHRY, CDR2 SYGVKD. V gave up 2 bases and J gave up 5 bases, with 21 bases separating them. This CDR3 is 17 amino acids long. The CDR3 coding sequence is TGTGCCATCAGTGAGCTCCCCCGGGGGGCGCCGGGTACTGAAGCTTTCTTT. It codes for CAISELPRGAPGTEAFF.

This clone has a handful of counts. This rearrangement joins TRBV27 to TRBJ2-1; 8 positions agree with TRBD1. The CDR3 contains 12 residues. After removal of 8 bases from V and 9 bases from J, the junction contained 6 bases not matched to a gene. CDR1 MNHEY and CDR2 SMNVEV come from the germline V gene (reference sequence). DNA for the CDR3: TGTGCCAGCGGCGGGACAGGATTTGAGCAGTTCTTC. The encoded protein is CASGGTGFEQFF.

This chain's CDR3 is CASSFEGVDTQYF. CDR3 DNA: TGTGCCAGCAGCTTCGAGGGGGTAGATACGCAGTATTTT. The chain has TRBV7-8 and TRBJ2-3; possible D gene TRBD1, 6 bases. Trimming cost V 3 bases and J 5 bases, with 9 bases left between them. CDR1 and CDR2 (germline): SGHVS, FQNEAQ. The CDR3 covers 13 residues.

The chain combines TRBV30 with TRBJ1-2; TRBD1 matches 7 bases. V gave up 8 bases and J gave up 0 bases; unmatched junction bases: 12. This CDR3 has 15 amino acids. The germline gives CDR1 GTSNPN, CDR2 SVGIG (reference sequence). The CDR3 sequence: CAGDSGTESNYGYTF. The CDR3 DNA reads as TGTGCCGGGGACTCCGGGACAGAATCTAACTATGGCTACACCTTC. Variable domain in full (rest from reference TRBV30 and TRBJ1-2): SQTIHQWPATLVQPVGSPLSLECTVEGTSNPNLYWYRQAAGRGLQLLFYSVGIGQISSEVPQNLSASRPQDRQFILSSKKLLLSDSGFYLCAGDSGTESNYGYTFGSGTRLTVV.

J is TRBJ2-5 and V is TRBV29-1; no clear D gene. V shed 5 bases and J shed 4 bases, with 20 bases lying between them. CDR3 length: 15 residues. The germline V gene encodes CDR1 SQVTM and CDR2 ANQGSEA. The CDR3 coding sequence is TGCAGCGTTAGTGGATACGAACGGGCCCCAGAGACCCAGTACTTC. It yields the protein CSVSGYERAPETQYF.

This clone came up a few times. The J gene is TRBJ2-2, the V gene TRBV6-5, with D possibly TRBD1 on 6 matching bases. CDR1 is MNHEY and CDR2 is SVGAGI in the germline V gene. This CDR3 spans 14 amino acids. V was trimmed by 4 bases and J by 4 bases, leaving 10 bases between them. CDR3 DNA sequence: TGTGCCAGCAGTTTGGGGGCAGGCACCGGGGAGCTGTTTTTT. Its protein is CASSLGAGTGELFF.

In its sample, this clone was seen a few times. The chain joins TRBV19 to TRBJ2-3; D is perhaps TRBD1 (5 bases). The CDR3 loop spans 14 amino acids. Germline CDR1 is LNHDA and CDR2 is SQIVND (reference sequence). V was clipped by 5 bases and J by 2 bases, with 11 bases between them. CDR3 in amino acids: CASSPQGFTDTQYF. CDR3 coding DNA: TGTGCCAGTAGTCCCCAGGGATTCACAGATACGCAGTATTTT.

The rearrangement joins TRBV16 to TRBJ2-1, with TRBD2 matching 11 bases. The CDR3 extends over 16 amino acids. Germline-derived CDR1 and CDR2 are KGHSY and FQNENV. Unmatched junction bases numbered 8, after V lost 5 bases and J lost 5 bases. CDR3 in DNA: TGTGCCAGCAGCTCCTTAGCGGGGGGGCCCGACAATGAGCAGTTCTTC. It yields the protein CASSSLAGGPDNEQFF.

The chain joins TRBV4-3 to TRBJ2-2, with a weak D call TRBD1 (6 bases). Looked up from germline, CDR1 is LGHNA and CDR2 is YSLEER. Trimming removed 0 bases from V and 10 bases from J, with 15 bases in between. The CDR3 length is 15 residues. CDR3 DNA sequence: TGCGCCAGCAGCCAAGATCAGGGACAAGCGGTGGAGCTGTTTTTT. Protein: CASSQDQGQAVELFF.

The rearrangement joins TRBV5-6 to TRBJ2-3; D gene uncertain. Germline loops: CDR1 SGHDT, CDR2 YYEEEE. V gave up 1 base and J gave up 3 bases, with 18 bases separating them. There are 17 residues in the CDR3. The CDR3 DNA sequence: TGTGCCAGCAGCTTGAACTCCGCTGGGGAACTGACAGATACGCAGTATTTT. Translating gives CASSLNSAGELTDTQYF.

The chain has TRBV4-1 and TRBJ1-1, with 8 bases aligning to TRBD1. Germline V CDR1 and CDR2: MGHRA, YSYEKL. The CDR3 totals 17 residues. V trimming: 4 bases; J trimming: 0 bases; junction bases outside the gene matches: 10. CDR3 protein: CASSPLTGVGMNTEAFF. CDR3 sequence (DNA): TGCGCCAGCAGCCCCTTGACAGGGGTCGGGATGAACACTGAAGCTTTCTTT.

This clone has just one count. The genes are TRBV7-2 and TRBJ2-7; 8 nucleotides line up with TRBD2. The CDR3 is made up of 13 amino acids. Trimming cost V 5 bases and J 6 bases; bases outside gene matches: 6. Germline assignment: CDR1 SGHTA and CDR2 FQGNSA. CDR3 DNA: TGTGCCAGCAGCCCCGGGACTAGAACCGAGCAGTACTTC. It codes for CASSPGTRTEQYF.

The chain recombines TRBV29-1 with TRBJ2-5; the match to TRBD1 covers 7 bases. This CDR3 is 15 amino acids long. The V gene end was trimmed by 0 bases and the J gene end by 5 bases; junction bases not matched to a gene: 9. Germline CDR1 and CDR2: SQVTM and ANQGSEA. The CDR3 nucleotides are TGCAGCGTTGAAGATCCCGGACAGGTTGGGGAGACCCAGTACTTC. Amino acids: CSVEDPGQVGETQYF.

This clone was counted only a few times. J is TRBJ1-4 and V is TRBV4-1, with 9 bases aligning to TRBD1. This CDR3 has 15 residues. Germline-derived CDR1 and CDR2 are MGHRA and YSYEKL. V lost 4 bases, J lost 5 bases, and 5 bases stayed unmatched. The CDR3 here is CASSLTGQGNEKLFF. CDR3 in DNA: TGCGCCAGCAGCCTGACCGGACAGGGGAATGAAAAACTGTTTTTT.

The J gene is TRBJ2-5, the V gene TRBV4-1; possibly TRBD2 for D (5 bases). The CDR3 is 15 amino acids. Per germline, CDR1 MGHRA and CDR2 YSYEKL. V was trimmed by 0 bases and J by 1 base, leaving 9 bases between them. In DNA form, the CDR3 reads TGCGCCAGCAGCCAAGAACCCGGGATCCAAGAGACCCAGTACTTC. Amino acid sequence: CASSQEPGIQETQYF.

This clone was seen a handful of times. DNA of the CDR3: TGCGCCAGCAGTCCCCAGCCGGGCCTACTCTACGAGCAGTACTTC. This sequence encodes CASSPQPGLLYEQYF. The rearrangement joins TRBV4-3 to TRBJ2-7; D is ambiguous. Trimming took off 6 bases at V and 3 bases at J, with 18 bases between the two ends. The CDR3 consists of 15 residues. From germline, CDR1 is LGHNA and CDR2 YSLEER.

V usage is TRBV11-2 and J usage is TRBJ1-2; TRBD1 matches at 10 bases. The germline gives CDR1 SGHAT, CDR2 FQNNGV. The CDR3 totals 14 residues. Unmatched junction bases numbered 5, after V lost 5 bases and J lost 5 bases. CDR3 protein: CASSPQGQGYGYTF. The CDR3 bases are TGTGCCAGCAGCCCCCAGGGACAGGGGTATGGCTACACCTTC.

The chain carries TRBV5-6 and TRBJ2-7; maybe TRBD2 (5 bases). This CDR3 contains 15 residues. Germline V gene lookup returns CDR1 SGHDT and CDR2 YYEEEE. V gave up 4 bases and J gave up 5 bases, with 19 bases separating them. CDR3 nucleotide sequence: TGTGCCAGCAGCCCGAAGGTGGCGGGCGCTGACGAGCAGTACTTC. Protein sequence: CASSPKVAGADEQYF.

The chain is built from TRBV11-2 and TRBJ1-2, with D perhaps TRBD1 (5 bases). The CDR3 totals 17 residues. Deletions cut 3 bases from V and 0 bases from J, with 17 bases between. Germline V CDR1 and CDR2: SGHAT, FQNNGV. The CDR3 region is CASSFQRGTTSNYGYTF. The CDR3 nucleotides read TGTGCCAGCAGCTTCCAAAGGGGCACGACATCTAACTATGGCTACACCTTC.